A single sample is the source of the 14 T cell receptor beta chains below, sequenced in a study of blood T cell repertoires in COVID-19. Sequencing was performed with immunoSEQ multiplex PCR; in TCRdb, only in-frame clones are kept and a portion is missing. The data show under 400,000 clones, 85% to 90% seen once. Sequencing was carried out using peripheral blood. The source is a man younger than 30 with active or convalescent COVID-19.

The V and J genes are TRBV6-4 and TRBJ2-7; perhaps TRBD1 as D (5 bases). There are 13 residues in the CDR3. V was cut by 6 bases and J by 3 bases, with 12 bases left in between. Germline values: CDR1 MRHNA, CDR2 SNTAGT. CDR3 loop: CASSLERGYEQYF. CDR3 in DNA: TGTGCCAGCAGCCTCGAAAGGGGCTACGAGCAGTACTTC.

The chain combines TRBV9 with TRBJ2-5; 7 nucleotides line up with TRBD2. Germline V gene sequence: CDR1 SGDLS, CDR2 YYNGEE. V lost 2 bases, J lost 1 base, and 5 bases stayed unmatched. The CDR3 sequence is 15 residues long. The CDR3 sequence: CASSVSGGIQETQYF. The CDR3 nucleotides read TGTGCCAGCAGCGTTTCCGGGGGGATCCAAGAGACCCAGTACTTC.

This chain uses TRBV28 with TRBJ1-1, with a weak D call TRBD1 (5 bases). The V gene's germline CDR1 is MDHEN and CDR2 SYDVKM. The V end was cut by 5 bases, the J end by 7 bases, with 14 bases between. The CDR3 sequence is 13 residues long. CDR3 region: CASSQGLKIEAFF. CDR3 sequence (DNA): TGTGCCAGCAGTCAGGGACTTAAGATTGAAGCTTTCTTT.

The rearrangement links TRBV9 to TRBJ2-3; 12 bases are a match to TRBD2. CDR3 length: 17 amino acids. Germline lookup yields CDR1 SGDLS and CDR2 YYNGEE. V dropped 3 bases and J dropped 3; count of bases not matched to a gene: 8. CDR3 coding DNA: TGTGCCAGCAGCGGGCCCCTAGCGGGAGGGCCAACAGATACGCAGTATTTT. As protein: CASSGPLAGGPTDTQYF.

This sequence joins TRBV5-1 and TRBJ2-6; no definite D call. V lost 4 bases and J 2 bases, leaving 19 bases between the germline ends. CDR1 and CDR2 (germline): SGHRS, YFSETQ. This CDR3 has 18 amino acids. The CDR3 bases are TGCGCCAGCAGCCCCCGAGGCACAAGGTTCACTGGGGCCAACGTCCTGACTTTC. Amino acids: CASSPRGTRFTGANVLTF.

The chain recombines TRBV5-1 with TRBJ1-1; D unclear. The CDR3 covers 14 residues. Germline V gene data show CDR1 as SGHRS and CDR2 as YFSETQ. V was shortened by 0 bases and J by 2 bases, with 8 bases between the two germline ends. CDR3 in amino acids: CASSLAGFNTEAFF. CDR3 nucleotides: TGCGCCAGCAGCTTGGCCGGGTTCAACACTGAAGCTTTCTTT. Using reference TRBV5-1 and TRBJ1-1 for the parts outside the CDR3, the full variable domain is KAGVTQTPRYLIKTRGQQVTLSCSPISGHRSVSWYQQTPGQGLQFLFEYFSETQRNKGNFPGRFSGRQFSNSRSEMNVSTLELGDSALYLCASSLAGFNTEAFFGQGTRLTVV.

This clone was seen a handful of times. The chain joins TRBV28 to TRBJ1-1, with 9 nucleotides matching TRBD1. Germline CDR1 reads MDHEN; CDR2 reads SYDVKM. The CDR3 extends over 14 amino acids. Trimming removed 2 bases from V and 5 bases from J; junction bases left unmatched: 3. The CDR3 sequence: CASSLAGQGTEAFF. CDR3 nucleotide sequence: TGTGCCAGCAGTTTAGCGGGACAGGGAACTGAAGCTTTCTTT.

The chain combines TRBV6-5 with TRBJ1-1; 9 positions match TRBD1. Germline assignment: CDR1 MNHEY and CDR2 SVGAGI. The V gene end was trimmed by 6 bases and the J gene end by 1 base; junction bases not matched to a gene: 3. The length of the CDR3 is 14 residues. CDR3: CASSSGQGNTEAFF. The CDR3 DNA reads TGTGCCAGCAGCTCGGGACAGGGGAACACTGAAGCTTTCTTT.

The J gene is TRBJ1-6, the V gene TRBV19; possibly TRBD1 for D (5 bases). The V gene's germline CDR1 is LNHDA and CDR2 SQIVND (reference sequence). The V and J ends lost 5 bases and 10 bases respectively, with 18 bases between them. The CDR3 runs 15 residues. The CDR3 loop is CASSSAGGGASPLHF. CDR3 DNA: TGTGCCAGTAGTTCGGCCGGAGGAGGGGCATCACCCCTCCACTTT.

This rearrangement joins TRBV19 to TRBJ1-5; D may be TRBD1 (5 bases). Between the trimmed V and J ends, which lost 4 bases and 0 bases, there was a span of 13 bases. Germline loops: CDR1 LNHDA, CDR2 SQIVND (reference sequence). This CDR3 region has 16 residues. The CDR3 nucleotides read TGTGCCAGTAGTAAGCGGGGACGGTATAGCAATCAGCCCCAGCATTTT. It specifies CASSKRGRYSNQPQHF.

This rearrangement joins TRBV5-1 to TRBJ1-1; D call uncertain. Looked up from germline, CDR1 is SGHRS and CDR2 is YFSETQ. V lost 0 bases and J 5 bases, leaving 8 bases between the germline ends. The CDR3 is 13 residues long. The CDR3 loop reads CASSLDRETEAFF. The CDR3 nucleotides read TGCGCCAGCAGCTTGGACAGAGAGACTGAAGCTTTCTTT.

The CDR3 region is CASCGQYSYNEQFF. CDR3 in DNA: TGTGCCAGCTGCGGACAGTACTCCTACAATGAGCAGTTCTTC. J is TRBJ2-1 and V is TRBV28, with D possibly TRBD1 on 6 matching bases. Trimming pared 8 bases from V and 0 bases from J, leaving 11 bases between. The germline V gene has CDR1 MDHEN and CDR2 SYDVKM. The CDR3 length is 14 residues.

The rearrangement uses TRBV19 and TRBJ2-7; 7 bases line up with TRBD2. After removal of 7 bases from V and 3 bases from J, the junction contained 9 bases not matched to a gene. CDR1 and CDR2 from the germline V gene are LNHDA and SQIVND (reference sequence). The CDR3 is 14 residues long. CDR3 DNA: TGTGCCAGTAAATTGGCTAGCGGAGACTACGAGCAGTACTTC. Translated: CASKLASGDYEQYF.

The chain uses TRBV6-5 and TRBJ1-3, with 7 nucleotides matching TRBD1. The CDR3 spans 15 residues. Looked up from germline, CDR1 is MNHEY and CDR2 is SVGAGI. The junction had 4 bases not matched to a gene; V was cut back by 5 bases and J by 0 bases. This chain's CDR3 is CASSPGGRSGNTIYF. CDR3 nucleotides: TGTGCCAGCAGTCCAGGGGGACGCTCTGGAAACACCATATATTTT.